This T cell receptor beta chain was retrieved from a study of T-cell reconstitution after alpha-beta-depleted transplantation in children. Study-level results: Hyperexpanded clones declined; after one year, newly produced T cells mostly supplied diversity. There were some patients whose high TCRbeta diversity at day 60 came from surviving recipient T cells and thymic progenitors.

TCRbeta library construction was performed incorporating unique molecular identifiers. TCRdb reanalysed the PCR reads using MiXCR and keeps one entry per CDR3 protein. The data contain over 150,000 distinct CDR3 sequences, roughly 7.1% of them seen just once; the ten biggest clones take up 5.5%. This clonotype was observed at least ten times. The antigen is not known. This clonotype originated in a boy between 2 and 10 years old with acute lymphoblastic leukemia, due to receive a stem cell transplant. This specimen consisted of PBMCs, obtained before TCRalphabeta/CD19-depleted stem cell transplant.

CDR3 protein: CSARALPRGGGIQYF. CDR3 bases: TGCAGTGCTAGAGCCCTCCCCCGGGGTGGAGGCATTCAGTACTTC. The gene calls are TRBV20-1 and TRBJ2-4; D is possibly TRBD2 (5 bases). Trimming stripped 1 base from V and 9 bases from J, with 19 bases between. This CDR3 is 15 amino acids long. Germline V gene sequence: CDR1 DFQATT, CDR2 SNEGSKA (reference sequence).